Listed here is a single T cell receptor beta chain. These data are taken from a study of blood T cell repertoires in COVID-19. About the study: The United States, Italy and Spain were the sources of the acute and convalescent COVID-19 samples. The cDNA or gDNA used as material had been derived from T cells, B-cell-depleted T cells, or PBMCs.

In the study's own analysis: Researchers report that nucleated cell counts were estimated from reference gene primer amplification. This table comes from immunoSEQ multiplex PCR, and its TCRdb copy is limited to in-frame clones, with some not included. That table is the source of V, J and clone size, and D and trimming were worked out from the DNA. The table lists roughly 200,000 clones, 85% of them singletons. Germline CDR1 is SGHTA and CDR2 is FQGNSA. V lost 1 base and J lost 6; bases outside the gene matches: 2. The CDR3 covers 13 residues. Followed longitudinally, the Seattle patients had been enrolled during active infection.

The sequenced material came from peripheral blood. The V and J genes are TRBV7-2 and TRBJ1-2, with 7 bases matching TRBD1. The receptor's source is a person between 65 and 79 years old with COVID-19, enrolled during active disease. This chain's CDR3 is CASSLGQGNGYTF. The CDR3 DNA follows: TGTGCCAGCAGCTTAGGACAGGGAAATGGCTACACCTTC.